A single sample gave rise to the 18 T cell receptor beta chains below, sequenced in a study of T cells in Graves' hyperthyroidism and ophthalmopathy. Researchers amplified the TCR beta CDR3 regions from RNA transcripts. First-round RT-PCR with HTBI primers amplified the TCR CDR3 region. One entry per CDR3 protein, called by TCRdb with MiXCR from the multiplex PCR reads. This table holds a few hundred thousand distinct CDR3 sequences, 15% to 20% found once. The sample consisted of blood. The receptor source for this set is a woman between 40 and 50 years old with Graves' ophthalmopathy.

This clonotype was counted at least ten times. The CDR3 nucleotides are TGCAGTGCTAGAGATCGAGGGTATGGCTACACCTTC. It encodes CSARDRGYGYTF. The rearrangement links TRBV20-1 to TRBJ1-2; the D is unclear. Trimming cost V 0 bases and J 5 bases, with 7 bases left between them. In germline, CDR1 is DFQATT, CDR2 SNEGSKA (reference sequence). This CDR3 has 12 amino acids.

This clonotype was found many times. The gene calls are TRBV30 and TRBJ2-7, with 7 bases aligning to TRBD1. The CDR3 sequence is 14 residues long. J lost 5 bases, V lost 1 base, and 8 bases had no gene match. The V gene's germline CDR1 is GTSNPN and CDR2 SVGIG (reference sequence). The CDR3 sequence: CAWSAQGNFDEQYF. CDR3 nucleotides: TGTGCCTGGAGTGCACAGGGGAACTTCGACGAGCAGTACTTC.

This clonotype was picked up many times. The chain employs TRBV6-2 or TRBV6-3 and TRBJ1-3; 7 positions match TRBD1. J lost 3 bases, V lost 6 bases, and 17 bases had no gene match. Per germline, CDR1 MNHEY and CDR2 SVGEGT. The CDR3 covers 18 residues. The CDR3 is CASRSRGLAPLDGNTIYF. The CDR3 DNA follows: TGTGCCAGCAGATCCAGGGGGTTGGCCCCCTTGGATGGAAACACCATATATTTT.

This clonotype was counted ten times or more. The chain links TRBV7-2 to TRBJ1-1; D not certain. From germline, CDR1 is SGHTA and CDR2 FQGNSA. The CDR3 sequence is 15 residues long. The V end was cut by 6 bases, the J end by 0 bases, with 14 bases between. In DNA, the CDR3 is TGTGCCAGCAGACGAGGGCGCCCCATGAACACTGAAGCTTTCTTT. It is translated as CASRRGRPMNTEAFF.

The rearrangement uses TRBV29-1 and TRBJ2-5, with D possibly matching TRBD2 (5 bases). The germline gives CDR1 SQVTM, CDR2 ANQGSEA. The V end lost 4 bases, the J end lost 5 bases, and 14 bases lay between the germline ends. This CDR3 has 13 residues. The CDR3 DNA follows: TGCAGCGTTGCAGAAGGGTCGGGGGAGACCCAGTACTTC. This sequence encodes CSVAEGSGETQYF. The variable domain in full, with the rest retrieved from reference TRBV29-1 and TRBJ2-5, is SAVISQKPSRDICQRGTSLTIQCQVDSQVTMMFWYRQQPGQSLTLIATANQGSEATYESGFVIDKFPISRPNLTFSTLTVSNMSPEDSSIYLCSVAEGSGETQYFGPGTRLLVL.

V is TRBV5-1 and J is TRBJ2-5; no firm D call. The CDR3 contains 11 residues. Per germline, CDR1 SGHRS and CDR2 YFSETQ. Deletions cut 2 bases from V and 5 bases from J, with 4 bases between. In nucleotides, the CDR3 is TGCGCCAGCAGCTTCCACGAGACCCAGTACTTC. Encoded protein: CASSFHETQYF. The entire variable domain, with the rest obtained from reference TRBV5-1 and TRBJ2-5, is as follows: KAGVTQTPRYLIKTRGQQVTLSCSPISGHRSVSWYQQTPGQGLQFLFEYFSETQRNKGNFPGRFSGRQFSNSRSEMNVSTLELGDSALYLCASSFHETQYFGPGTRLLVL.

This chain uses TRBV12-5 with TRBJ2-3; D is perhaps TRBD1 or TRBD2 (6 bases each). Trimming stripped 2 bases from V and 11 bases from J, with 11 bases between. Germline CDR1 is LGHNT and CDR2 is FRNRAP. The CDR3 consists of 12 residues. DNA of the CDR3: TGTGCTAGTGGTTTGACAGGGCGGGGGCAGTATTTT. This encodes CASGLTGRGQYF.

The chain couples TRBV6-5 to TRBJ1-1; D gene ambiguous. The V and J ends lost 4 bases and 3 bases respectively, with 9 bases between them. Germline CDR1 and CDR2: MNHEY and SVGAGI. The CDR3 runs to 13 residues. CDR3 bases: TGTGCCAGCAGTTTATTGGCCGACACTGAAGCTTTCTTT. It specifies CASSLLADTEAFF.

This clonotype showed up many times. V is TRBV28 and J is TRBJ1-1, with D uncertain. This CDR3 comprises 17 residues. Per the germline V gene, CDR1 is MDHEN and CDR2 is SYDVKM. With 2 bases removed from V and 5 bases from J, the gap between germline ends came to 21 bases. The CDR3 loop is CASSLSGLDRRGTEAFF. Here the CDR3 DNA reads TGTGCCAGCAGTTTAAGCGGATTAGATAGGAGAGGGACTGAAGCTTTCTTT.

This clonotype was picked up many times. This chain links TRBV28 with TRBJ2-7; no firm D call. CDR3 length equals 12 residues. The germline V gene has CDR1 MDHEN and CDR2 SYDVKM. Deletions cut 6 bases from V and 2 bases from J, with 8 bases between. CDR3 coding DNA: TGTGCCAGCAGGCCTCCAACCTACGAGCAGTACTTC. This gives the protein CASRPPTYEQYF.

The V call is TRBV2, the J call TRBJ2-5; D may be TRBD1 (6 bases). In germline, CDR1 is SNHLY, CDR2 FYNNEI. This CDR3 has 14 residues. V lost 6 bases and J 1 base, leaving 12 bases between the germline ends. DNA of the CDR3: TGTGCCAGCAGCGCTCGGACAGTCCAAGAGACCCAGTACTTC. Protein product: CASSARTVQETQYF. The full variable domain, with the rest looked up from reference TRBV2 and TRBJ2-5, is EPEVTQTPSHQVTQMGQEVILRCVPISNHLYFYWYRQILGQKVEFLVSFYNNEISEKSEIFDDQFSVERPDGSNFTLKIRSTKLEDSAMYFCASSARTVQETQYFGPGTRLLVL.

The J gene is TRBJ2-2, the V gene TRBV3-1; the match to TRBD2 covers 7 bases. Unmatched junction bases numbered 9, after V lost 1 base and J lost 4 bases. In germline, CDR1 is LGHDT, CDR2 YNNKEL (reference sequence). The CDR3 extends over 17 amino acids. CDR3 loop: CASSQGSGGSGTGELFF. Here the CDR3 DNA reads TGTGCCAGCAGCCAAGGGAGCGGCGGGAGCGGCACCGGGGAGCTGTTTTTT.

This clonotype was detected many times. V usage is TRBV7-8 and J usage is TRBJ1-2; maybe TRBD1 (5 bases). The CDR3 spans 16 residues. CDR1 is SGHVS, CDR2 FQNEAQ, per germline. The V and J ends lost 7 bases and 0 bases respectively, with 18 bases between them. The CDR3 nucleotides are TGTGCCAGCACCCGACAGAGCGAACTTGCTAACTATGGCTACACCTTC. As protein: CASTRQSELANYGYTF. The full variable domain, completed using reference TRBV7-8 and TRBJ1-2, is GAGVSQSPRYKVAKRGQDVALRCDPISGHVSLFWYQQALGQGPEFLTYFQNEAQLDKSGLPSDRFFAERPEGSVSTLKIQRTQQEDSAVYLCASTRQSELANYGYTFGSGTRLTVV.

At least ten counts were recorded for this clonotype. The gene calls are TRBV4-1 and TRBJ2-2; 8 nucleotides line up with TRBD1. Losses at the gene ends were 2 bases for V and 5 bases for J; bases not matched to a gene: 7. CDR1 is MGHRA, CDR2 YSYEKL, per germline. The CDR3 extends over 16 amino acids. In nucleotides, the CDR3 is TGCGCCAGCAGCCAACCGGGGACAGGTGCAACCGGGGAGCTGTTTTTT. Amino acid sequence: CASSQPGTGATGELFF.

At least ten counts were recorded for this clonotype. The CDR3: CSARDLAGQYSGANVLTF. DNA for the CDR3: TGCAGTGCTAGAGATTTAGCGGGTCAGTACTCTGGGGCCAACGTCCTGACTTTC. This chain uses TRBV20-1 with TRBJ2-6; TRBD2 matches 7 bases. This CDR3 region has 18 residues. Per germline, CDR1 DFQATT and CDR2 SNEGSKA (reference sequence). With V trimmed by 0 bases and J by 0 bases, 8 bases remained unmatched.

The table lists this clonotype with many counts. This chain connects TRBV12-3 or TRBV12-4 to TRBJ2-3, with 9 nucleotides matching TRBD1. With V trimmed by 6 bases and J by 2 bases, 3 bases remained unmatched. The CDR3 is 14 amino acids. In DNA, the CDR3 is TGTGCCAGCAGCGGACAGGGGAACACAGATACGCAGTATTTT. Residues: CASSGQGNTDTQYF.

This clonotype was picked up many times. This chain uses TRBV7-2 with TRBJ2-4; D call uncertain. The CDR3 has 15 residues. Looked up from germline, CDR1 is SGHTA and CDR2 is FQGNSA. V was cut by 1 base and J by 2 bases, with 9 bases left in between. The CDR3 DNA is TGTGCCAGCAGCTTAGTAAGGGCAACCAAAAACATTCAGTACTTC. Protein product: CASSLVRATKNIQYF.

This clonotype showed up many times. The chain's CDR3 is CASSKVYESLGRTQYF. In DNA, the CDR3 is TGTGCCAGCAGTAAAGTTTACGAATCGTTGGGTAGGACCCAGTACTTC. This chain connects TRBV27 to TRBJ2-5; no clear D gene. The V end lost 5 bases, the J end lost 7 bases, and 23 bases lay between the germline ends. The CDR3 length is 16 residues. Germline CDR1 MNHEY, CDR2 SMNVEV (reference sequence).